The text below deals with one T cell receptor beta chain. This CDR3 comprises 13 residues. Germline-derived CDR1 and CDR2 are SNHLY and FYNNEI. The V and J ends lost 7 bases and 13 bases respectively, with 20 bases between them. Time point: persistent/refractory GD, antithyroid drugs over 5 years with positive TRAb. TCR sequences were obtained from RNA taken from PBMCs. These data originate in a study of regulatory T cells in long-lasting Graves disease. The TCR beta library used iRepertoire HTBI primers with Arm-PCR amplification of CDR3. TCRdb redid the calling of the multiplex PCR reads with MiXCR, one entry per CDR3 protein. The data contain about 290,000 distinct CDR3 sequences, around 23% of them singletons.

The sample consisted of peripheral blood mononuclear cells (PBMCs), taken when the disease was refractory, from a patient treated with antithyroid drugs. This receptor was taken from a female donor with Graves disease. The rearrangement uses TRBV2 and TRBJ2-1; D may be TRBD1 or TRBD2 (5 bases each). The CDR3 sequence is CASTRDESILQFF. In DNA, the CDR3 is TGTGCCAGCACTCGGGACGAAAGTATTCTTCAGTTCTTC. The full variable domain, rest sourced from reference TRBV2 and TRBJ2-1, is EPEVTQTPSHQVTQMGQEVILRCVPISNHLYFYWYRQILGQKVEFLVSFYNNEISEKSEIFDDQFSVERPDGSNFTLKIRSTKLEDSAMYFCASTRDESILQFFGPGTRLTVL.